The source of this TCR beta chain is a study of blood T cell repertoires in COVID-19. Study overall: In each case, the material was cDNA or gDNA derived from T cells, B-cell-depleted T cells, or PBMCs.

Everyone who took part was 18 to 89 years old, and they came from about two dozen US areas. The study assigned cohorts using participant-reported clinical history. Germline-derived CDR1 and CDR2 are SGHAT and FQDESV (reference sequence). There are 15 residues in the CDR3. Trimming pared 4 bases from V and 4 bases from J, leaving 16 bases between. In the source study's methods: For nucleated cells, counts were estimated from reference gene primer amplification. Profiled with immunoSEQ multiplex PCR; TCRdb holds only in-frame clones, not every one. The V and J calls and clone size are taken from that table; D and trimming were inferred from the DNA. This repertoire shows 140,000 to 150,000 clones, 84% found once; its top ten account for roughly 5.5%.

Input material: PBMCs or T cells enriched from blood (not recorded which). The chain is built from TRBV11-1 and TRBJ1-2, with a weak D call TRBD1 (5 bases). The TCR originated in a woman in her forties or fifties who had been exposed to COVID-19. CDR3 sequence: CASSSRPDSSYGYTF. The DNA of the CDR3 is TGTGCCAGCAGCTCCCGCCCCGACAGCAGCTATGGCTACACCTTC. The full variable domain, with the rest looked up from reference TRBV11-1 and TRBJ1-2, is EAEVAQSPRYKITEKSQAVAFWCDPISGHATLYWYRQILGQGPELLVQFQDESVVDDSQLPKDRFSAERLKGVDSTLKIQPAELGDSAMYLCASSSRPDSSYGYTFGSGTRLTVV.